This TCR beta chain was documented in a study of cytomegalovirus exposure and HLA in healthy donors. Study-wide results and limits: The listing of 150 to 200 TCR beta chains classed them as cytomegalovirus-associated.

Primers included in the PCR were 60 Vbeta and 13 Jbeta primers. Generated by immunoSEQ multiplex PCR, the TCRdb table keeps only in-frame clones and is missing some. The table lists some 130,000 clones, 76% of them singletons. V lost 5 bases, J lost 5 bases, and 6 bases lay in between. The CDR3 contains 11 residues. CDR1 is MNHEY, CDR2 SVGAGI, per germline. Note on this clone: Its antigen is not identified.

The source of this sequence is a middle-aged man in good health and CMV-seronegative. The chain carries TRBV6-5 and TRBJ2-5; D possibly corresponds to TRBD2 (6 bases). Sample: PBMCs. The CDR3 DNA sequence: TGTGCCAGCAGTCGGGGGGAGACCCAGTACTTC. The encoded protein is CASSRGETQYF.